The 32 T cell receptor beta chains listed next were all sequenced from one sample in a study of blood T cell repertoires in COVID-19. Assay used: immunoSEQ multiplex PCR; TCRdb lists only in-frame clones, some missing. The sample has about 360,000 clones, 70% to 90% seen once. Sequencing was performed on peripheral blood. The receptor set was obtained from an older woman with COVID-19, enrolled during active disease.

The chain's CDR3 is CASSHGGATNYGYTF. The CDR3 nucleotides read TGTGCCAGCAGCCACGGCGGCGCCACTAACTATGGCTACACCTTC. The chain employs TRBV4-2 and TRBJ1-2; D uncertain. Germline lookup yields CDR1 LGHNA and CDR2 YNFKEQ. V was clipped by 3 bases and J by 0 bases, with 11 bases between them. This CDR3 is built from 15 residues.

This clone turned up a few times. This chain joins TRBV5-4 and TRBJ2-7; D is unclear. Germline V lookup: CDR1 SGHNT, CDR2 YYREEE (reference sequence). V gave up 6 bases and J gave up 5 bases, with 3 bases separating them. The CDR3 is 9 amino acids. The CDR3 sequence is CASTDEQYF. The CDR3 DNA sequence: TGTGCCAGCACGGACGAGCAGTACTTC.

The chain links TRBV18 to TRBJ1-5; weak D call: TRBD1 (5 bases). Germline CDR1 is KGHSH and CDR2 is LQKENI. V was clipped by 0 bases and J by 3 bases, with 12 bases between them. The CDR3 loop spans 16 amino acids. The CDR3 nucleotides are TGTGCCAGCTCACCACCAGGCGGGGCGGTCAATCAGCCCCAGCATTTT. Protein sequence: CASSPPGGAVNQPQHF.

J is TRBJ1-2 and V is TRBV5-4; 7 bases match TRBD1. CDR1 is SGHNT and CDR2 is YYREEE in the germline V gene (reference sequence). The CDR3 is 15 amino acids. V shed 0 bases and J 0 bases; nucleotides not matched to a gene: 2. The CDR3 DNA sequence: TGTGCCAGCAGCTTGGCCGGGACAGCTAACTATGGCTACACCTTC. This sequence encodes CASSLAGTANYGYTF.

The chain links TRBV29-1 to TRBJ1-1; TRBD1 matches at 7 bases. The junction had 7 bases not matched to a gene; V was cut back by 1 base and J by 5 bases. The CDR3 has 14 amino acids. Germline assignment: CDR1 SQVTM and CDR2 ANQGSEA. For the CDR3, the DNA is TGCAGCGTTGAAGGACAGGGCGGGCGGACTGAAGCTTTCTTT. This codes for CSVEGQGGRTEAFF.

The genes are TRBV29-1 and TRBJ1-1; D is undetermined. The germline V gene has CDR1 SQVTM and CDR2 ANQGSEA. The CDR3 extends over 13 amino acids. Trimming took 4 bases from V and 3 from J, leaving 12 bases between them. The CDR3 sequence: CSVGEGRYTEAFF. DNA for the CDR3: TGCAGCGTTGGGGAGGGCAGGTACACTGAAGCTTTCTTT.

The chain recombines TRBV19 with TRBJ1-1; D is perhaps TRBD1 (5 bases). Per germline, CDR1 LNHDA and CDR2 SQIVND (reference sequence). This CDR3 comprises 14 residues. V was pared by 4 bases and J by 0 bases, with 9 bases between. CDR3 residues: CASSSRQLNTEAFF. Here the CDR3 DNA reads TGTGCCAGTAGTAGTAGACAGCTGAACACTGAAGCTTTCTTT.

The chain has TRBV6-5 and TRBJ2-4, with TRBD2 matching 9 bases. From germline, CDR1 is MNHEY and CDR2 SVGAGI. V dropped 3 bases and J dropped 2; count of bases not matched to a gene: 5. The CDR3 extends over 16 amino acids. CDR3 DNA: TGTGCCAGCAGTTATGGGCGGGGGGGCACCAAAAACATTCAGTACTTC. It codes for CASSYGRGGTKNIQYF.

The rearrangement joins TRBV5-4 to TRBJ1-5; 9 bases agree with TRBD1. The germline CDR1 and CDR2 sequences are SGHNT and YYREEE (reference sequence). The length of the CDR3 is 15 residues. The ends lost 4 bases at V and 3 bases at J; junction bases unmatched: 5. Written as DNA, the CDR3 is TGTGCCAGCAGCCTCGGGACAGGGAACAATCAGCCCCAGCATTTT. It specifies CASSLGTGNNQPQHF.

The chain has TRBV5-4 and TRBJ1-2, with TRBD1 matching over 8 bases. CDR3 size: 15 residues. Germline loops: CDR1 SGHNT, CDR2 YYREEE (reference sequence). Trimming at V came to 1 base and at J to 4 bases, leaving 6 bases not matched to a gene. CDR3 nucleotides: TGTGCCAGCAGCTTGTCAGGGGGCTCCACCTATGGCTACACCTTC. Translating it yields CASSLSGGSTYGYTF.

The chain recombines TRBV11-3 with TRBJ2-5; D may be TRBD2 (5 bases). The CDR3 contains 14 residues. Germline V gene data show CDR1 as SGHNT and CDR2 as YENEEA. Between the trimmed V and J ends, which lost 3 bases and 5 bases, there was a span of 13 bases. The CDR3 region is CASSFLGRRETQYF. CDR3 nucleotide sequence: TGTGCCAGCAGCTTCCTGGGTCGGAGGGAGACCCAGTACTTC.

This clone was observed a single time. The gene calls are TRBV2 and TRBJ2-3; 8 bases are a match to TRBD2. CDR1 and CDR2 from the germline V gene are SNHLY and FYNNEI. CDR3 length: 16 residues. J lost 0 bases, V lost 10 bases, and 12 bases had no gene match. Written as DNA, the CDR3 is TGTGCCATCATAAAATCGACTAGCGTAAGCACAGATACGCAGTATTTT. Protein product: CAIIKSTSVSTDTQYF.

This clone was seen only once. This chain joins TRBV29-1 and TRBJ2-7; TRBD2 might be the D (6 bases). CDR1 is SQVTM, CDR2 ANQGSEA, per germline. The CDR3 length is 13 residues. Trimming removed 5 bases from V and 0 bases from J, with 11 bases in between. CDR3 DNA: TGCAGCGTTCCGGGAGTATCCTCCTACGAGCAGTACTTC. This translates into CSVPGVSSYEQYF.

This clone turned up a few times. CDR3 region: CASSQDTEGKLFF. The CDR3 DNA is TGTGCCAGCAGCCAAGATACCGAGGGAAAACTGTTTTTT. V gene TRBV3-1 (or the pseudogene TRBV3-2) combines with J gene TRBJ1-4; D is uncertain. Germline assignment: CDR1 LGHDT and CDR2 YNNKEL (reference sequence). V was clipped by 0 bases and J by 10 bases, with 9 bases between them. This CDR3 region has 13 residues.

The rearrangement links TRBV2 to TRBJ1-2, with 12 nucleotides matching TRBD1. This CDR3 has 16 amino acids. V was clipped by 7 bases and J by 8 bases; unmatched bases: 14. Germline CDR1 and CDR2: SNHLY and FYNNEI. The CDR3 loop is CASTSNTGTGGEGYTF. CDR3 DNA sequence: TGTGCCAGCACCTCGAATACAGGGACAGGGGGCGAAGGCTACACCTTC.

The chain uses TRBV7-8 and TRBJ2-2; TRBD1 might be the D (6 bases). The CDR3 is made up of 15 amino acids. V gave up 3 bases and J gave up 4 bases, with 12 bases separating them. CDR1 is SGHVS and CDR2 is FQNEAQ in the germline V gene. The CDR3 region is CASSFLTGFTGELFF. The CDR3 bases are TGTGCCAGCAGCTTTCTGACAGGATTCACCGGGGAGCTGTTTTTT.

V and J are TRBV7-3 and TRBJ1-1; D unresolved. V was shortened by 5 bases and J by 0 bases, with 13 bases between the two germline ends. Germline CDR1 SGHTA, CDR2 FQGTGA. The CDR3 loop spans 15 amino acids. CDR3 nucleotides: TGTGCCAGCAGCCCGGCCCCGGGGATGAACACTGAAGCTTTCTTT. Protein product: CASSPAPGMNTEAFF.

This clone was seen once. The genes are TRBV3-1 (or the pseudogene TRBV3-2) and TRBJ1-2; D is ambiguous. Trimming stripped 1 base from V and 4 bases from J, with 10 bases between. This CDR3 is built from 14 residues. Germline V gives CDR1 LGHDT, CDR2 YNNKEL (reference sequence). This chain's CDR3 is CASSQGSGPYGYTF. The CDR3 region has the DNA TGTGCCAGCAGCCAAGGTTCTGGCCCCTATGGCTACACCTTC.

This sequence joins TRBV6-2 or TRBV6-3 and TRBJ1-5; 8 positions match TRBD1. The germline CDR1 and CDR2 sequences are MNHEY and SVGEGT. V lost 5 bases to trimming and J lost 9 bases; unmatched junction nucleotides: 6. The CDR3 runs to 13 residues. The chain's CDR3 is CASSKGQDGPQHF. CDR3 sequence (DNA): TGTGCCAGCAGTAAGGGACAGGATGGGCCCCAGCATTTT.

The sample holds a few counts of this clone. The DNA of the CDR3 is TGTGCCAGCAGCTTCAGCAGGTACACTGAAGCTTTCTTT. It yields the protein CASSFSRYTEAFF. This chain links TRBV7-3 with TRBJ1-1; D remains unclear. Trimming cost V 3 bases and J 3 bases, with 8 bases left between them. CDR3 size: 13 residues. The germline gives CDR1 SGHTA, CDR2 FQGTGA. Full variable domain (missing parts from reference TRBV7-3 and TRBJ1-1): GAGVSQTPSNKVTEKGKYVELRCDPISGHTALYWYRQSLGQGPEFLIYFQGTGAADDSGLPNDRFFAVRPEGSVSTLKIQRTERGDSAVYLCASSFSRYTEAFFGQGTRLTVV.

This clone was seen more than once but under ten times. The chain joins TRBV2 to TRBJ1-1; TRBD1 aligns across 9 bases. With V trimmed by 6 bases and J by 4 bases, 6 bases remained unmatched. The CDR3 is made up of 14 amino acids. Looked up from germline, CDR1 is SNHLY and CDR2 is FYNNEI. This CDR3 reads CASRTTGGGTEAFF. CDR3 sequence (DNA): TGTGCCAGCAGGACGACAGGGGGAGGCACTGAAGCTTTCTTT.

CDR3: CASSLPTGAETTNTGELFF. CDR3 nucleotides: TGTGCCAGCAGTCTTCCGACAGGGGCCGAAACGACGAACACCGGGGAGCTGTTTTTT. The rearrangement uses TRBV2 and TRBJ2-2; 8 bases match TRBD1. CDR3 size: 19 residues. V gave up 5 bases and J gave up 0 bases; unmatched junction bases: 14. In germline, CDR1 is SNHLY, CDR2 FYNNEI.

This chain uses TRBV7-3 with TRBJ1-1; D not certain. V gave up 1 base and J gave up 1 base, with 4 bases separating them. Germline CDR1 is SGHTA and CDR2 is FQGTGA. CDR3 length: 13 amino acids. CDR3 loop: CASSLRPNTEAFF. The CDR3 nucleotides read TGTGCCAGCAGCTTAAGGCCGAACACTGAAGCTTTCTTT.

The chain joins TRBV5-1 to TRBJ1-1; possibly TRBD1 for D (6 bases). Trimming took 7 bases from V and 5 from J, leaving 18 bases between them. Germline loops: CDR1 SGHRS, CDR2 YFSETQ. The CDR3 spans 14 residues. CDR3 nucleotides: TGCGCCAGCCTTAAACAGGGTGGGGATACTGAAGCTTTCTTT. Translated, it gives CASLKQGGDTEAFF.

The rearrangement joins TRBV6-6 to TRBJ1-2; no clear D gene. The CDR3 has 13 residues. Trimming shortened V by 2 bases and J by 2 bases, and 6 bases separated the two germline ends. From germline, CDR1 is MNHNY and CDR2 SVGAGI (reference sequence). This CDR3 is CASSYTLNYGYTF. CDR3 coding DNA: TGTGCCAGCAGTTACACGCTAAACTATGGCTACACCTTC.

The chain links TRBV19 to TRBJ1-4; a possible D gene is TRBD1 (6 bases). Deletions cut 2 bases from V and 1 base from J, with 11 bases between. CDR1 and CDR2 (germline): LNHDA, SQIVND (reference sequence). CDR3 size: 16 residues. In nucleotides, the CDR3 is TGTGCCAGTAGTATATCTACGGGACAAACTAATGAAAAACTGTTTTTT. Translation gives CASSISTGQTNEKLFF.

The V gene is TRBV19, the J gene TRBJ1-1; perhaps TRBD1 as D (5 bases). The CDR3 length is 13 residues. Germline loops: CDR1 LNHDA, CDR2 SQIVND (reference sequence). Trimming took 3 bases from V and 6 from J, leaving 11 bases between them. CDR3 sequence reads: CASSISPGAEAFF. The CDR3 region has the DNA TGTGCCAGTAGTATCTCTCCGGGGGCTGAAGCTTTCTTT.

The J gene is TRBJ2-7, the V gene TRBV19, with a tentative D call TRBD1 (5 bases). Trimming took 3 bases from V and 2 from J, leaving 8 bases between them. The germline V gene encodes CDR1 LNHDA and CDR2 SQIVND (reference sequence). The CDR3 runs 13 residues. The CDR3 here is CASSIRVPYEQYF. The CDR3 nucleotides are TGTGCCAGTAGTATCAGGGTGCCCTACGAGCAGTACTTC.

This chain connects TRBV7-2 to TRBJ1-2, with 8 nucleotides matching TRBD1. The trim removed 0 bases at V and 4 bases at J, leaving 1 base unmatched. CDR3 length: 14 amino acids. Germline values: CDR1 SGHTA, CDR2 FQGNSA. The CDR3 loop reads CASSLADRVYGYTF. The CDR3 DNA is TGTGCCAGCAGCTTAGCGGACAGGGTCTATGGCTACACCTTC.

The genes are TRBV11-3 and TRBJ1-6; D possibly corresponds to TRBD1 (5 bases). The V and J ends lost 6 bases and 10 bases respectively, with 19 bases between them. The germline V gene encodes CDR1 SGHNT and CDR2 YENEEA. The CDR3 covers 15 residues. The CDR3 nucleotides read TGTGCCAGCAGTCTTAGCGGCGGTGGGGGGTCACCCCTCCACTTT. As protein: CASSLSGGGGSPLHF.

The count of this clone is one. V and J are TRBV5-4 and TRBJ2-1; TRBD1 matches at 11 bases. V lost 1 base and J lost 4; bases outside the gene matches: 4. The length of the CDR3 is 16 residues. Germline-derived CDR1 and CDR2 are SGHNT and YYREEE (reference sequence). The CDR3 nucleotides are TGTGCCAGCAGCTTGATAGGGACAGGGGGGTACAATGAGCAGTTCTTC. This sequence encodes CASSLIGTGGYNEQFF.

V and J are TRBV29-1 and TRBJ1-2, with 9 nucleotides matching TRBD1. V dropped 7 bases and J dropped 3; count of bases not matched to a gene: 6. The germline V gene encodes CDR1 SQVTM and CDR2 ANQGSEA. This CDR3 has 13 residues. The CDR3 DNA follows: TGCAGCGACCGGGACAGGGAACACTATGGCTACACCTTC. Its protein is CSDRDREHYGYTF.